These 23 T cell receptor beta chains came from one sample sequenced in a study of blood T cell repertoires in COVID-19. Some clones are missing from TCRdb's copy, which holds only in-frame ones; the method was immunoSEQ multiplex PCR. The sample lists approximately 300,000 clones, roughly 90% occurring once. The sequenced sample consisted of peripheral blood. The origin of the receptors is a woman in her 30s with COVID-19, enrolled during active disease.

V is TRBV18 and J is TRBJ1-3; tentatively, D is TRBD1 (6 bases). From germline, CDR1 is KGHSH and CDR2 LQKENI. Trimming left V 3 bases short and J 0 bases short, with 12 bases between. The CDR3 length is 16 residues. CDR3 nucleotide sequence: TGTGCCAGCTCACCGGCAGGGGAGAGCTCTGGAAACACCATATATTTT. Protein product: CASSPAGESSGNTIYF.

The V and J genes are TRBV2 and TRBJ1-6, with D hard to call. Looked up from germline, CDR1 is SNHLY and CDR2 is FYNNEI. The CDR3 loop spans 12 amino acids. With 6 bases removed from V and 7 bases from J, the gap between germline ends came to 7 bases. CDR3 DNA sequence: TGTGCCAGCAGGCGATGGAATTCACCCCTCCACTTT. The encoded protein is CASRRWNSPLHF.

The chain recombines TRBV4-1 with TRBJ2-3, with D possibly being TRBD2 (6 bases). The CDR3 totals 14 residues. The ends were cut back, 4 bases at V and 1 base at J, with 9 bases in the middle. CDR1 and CDR2 from the germline V gene are MGHRA and YSYEKL. The CDR3 sequence is CASSPGLRTDTQYF. CDR3 nucleotide sequence: TGCGCCAGCAGCCCGGGACTTCGCACAGATACGCAGTATTTT.

This clone was seen a single time. The chain carries TRBV6-5 and TRBJ2-7; TRBD1 matches at 7 bases. This CDR3 is 15 amino acids long. Germline lookup yields CDR1 MNHEY and CDR2 SVGAGI. Losses at the gene ends were 6 bases for V and 2 bases for J; bases not matched to a gene: 10. For the CDR3, the DNA is TGTGCCAGCAGGGGGACAGAGGATTACCCCTACGAGCAGTACTTC. Encoded protein: CASRGTEDYPYEQYF.

The chain has TRBV18 and TRBJ2-3; 7 nucleotides align to TRBD1. The trim removed 1 base at V and 4 bases at J, leaving 2 bases unmatched. Germline V gene lookup returns CDR1 KGHSH and CDR2 LQKENI. The CDR3 spans 14 residues. The DNA of the CDR3 is TGTGCCAGCTCACCACGGCAGGGGGCAGATACGCAGTATTTT. The encoded protein is CASSPRQGADTQYF.

V is TRBV18 and J is TRBJ1-1, with 8 nucleotides matching TRBD1. The CDR3 sequence is 13 residues long. Germline trimming cut 3 bases from V and 4 bases from J; bases unmatched to any gene: 1. Germline loops: CDR1 KGHSH, CDR2 LQKENI. The CDR3 here is CASSPTGGTEAFF. CDR3 sequence (DNA): TGTGCCAGCTCACCCACAGGGGGCACTGAAGCTTTCTTT.

The sample holds one count of this clone. Here the CDR3 reads CASSQGALSGANVLTF. The CDR3 DNA reads as TGCGCCAGCAGCCAAGGGGCCCTCTCTGGGGCCAACGTCCTGACTTTC. The chain carries TRBV4-1 and TRBJ2-6, with D hard to call. Germline V gene data show CDR1 as MGHRA and CDR2 as YSYEKL. The ends were cut back, 1 base at V and 0 bases at J, with 7 bases in the middle. This CDR3 has 16 amino acids.

The rearrangement links TRBV19 to TRBJ2-4, with 10 bases fitting TRBD1. V shed 3 bases, J shed 5 bases, and the junction held 7 bases outside the gene matches. Germline CDR1 LNHDA, CDR2 SQIVND (reference sequence). The CDR3 spans 16 residues. DNA of the CDR3: TGTGCCAGTAGTATCTCCGGGACAGGGGTGCAAAACATTCAGTACTTC. Its translation: CASSISGTGVQNIQYF.

V and J are TRBV4-1 and TRBJ2-1, with TRBD2 as a possible D gene (5 bases). The length of the CDR3 is 15 residues. V lost 2 bases and J lost 0, with 8 bases in between. The germline gives CDR1 MGHRA, CDR2 YSYEKL. CDR3 protein: CASSQFGDSYNEQFF. DNA for the CDR3: TGCGCCAGCAGCCAATTCGGGGACTCCTACAATGAGCAGTTCTTC.

The chain carries TRBV28 and TRBJ1-3, with TRBD1 matching over 8 bases. Looked up from germline, CDR1 is MDHEN and CDR2 is SYDVKM. The CDR3 sequence is 15 residues long. J gave up 10 bases and V 6 bases, and 14 bases lay outside the gene matches. The chain's CDR3 is CASRPTSGQAETIYF. CDR3 nucleotides: TGTGCCAGCAGGCCCACCTCGGGACAGGCGGAAACCATATATTTT.

This clone was found a few times. The genes are TRBV29-1 and TRBJ2-2; possibly TRBD2 for D (5 bases). Trimming removed 4 bases at V and 6 bases at J, with 15 bases between. The CDR3 covers 14 residues. The V gene's germline CDR1 is SQVTM and CDR2 ANQGSEA. The CDR3 DNA reads as TGCAGCGTTGCGGACTTTTTGAGCGCCGGGGAGCTGTTTTTT. It yields the protein CSVADFLSAGELFF.

The chain joins TRBV2 to TRBJ1-6, with a possible D match to TRBD1 (5 bases). This CDR3 has 14 residues. Trimming left V 9 bases short and J 7 bases short, with 16 bases between. Per the germline V gene, CDR1 is SNHLY and CDR2 is FYNNEI. The CDR3, as DNA: TGTGCCAGTACTACCCCGCAGGGCAATTCACCCCTCCACTTT. As protein: CASTTPQGNSPLHF. Based on the CDR3 plus reference TRBV2 and TRBJ1-6, the full variable domain is EPEVTQTPSHQVTQMGQEVILRCVPISNHLYFYWYRQILGQKVEFLVSFYNNEISEKSEIFDDQFSVERPDGSNFTLKIRSTKLEDSAMYFCASTTPQGNSPLHFGNGTRLTVT.

J is TRBJ2-1 and V is TRBV9, with 8 bases matching TRBD2. Germline CDR1 is SGDLS and CDR2 is YYNGEE. V dropped 0 bases and J dropped 9; count of bases not matched to a gene: 5. The CDR3 runs 14 residues. The CDR3 DNA sequence: TGTGCCAGCAGCGTAGACCCTCTAGCGGGTGAGCAGTTCTTC. Its protein product is CASSVDPLAGEQFF.

The J gene is TRBJ2-3, the V gene TRBV21-1; the table's D call of TRBD2 was not tested on the DNA. TRBV21-1 represents a pseudogene. There are 22 residues in the CDR3. As DNA, the CDR3 is TGTGCCAGCAGCAAAGAGTCAGGATTCGGTACTAGCGGGAGGCTGGACCCAGATACGCAGTATTTT. As protein: CASSKESGFGTSGRLDPDTQYF.

The genes are TRBV28 and TRBJ2-5; TRBD2 aligns across 16 bases. The CDR3 loop spans 18 amino acids. Germline V lookup: CDR1 MDHEN, CDR2 SYDVKM. The trim removed 5 bases at V and 5 bases at J, leaving 11 bases unmatched. The CDR3 spells CASSTGTSGRAGVETQYF. In DNA, the CDR3 is TGTGCCAGCAGTACCGGGACTAGCGGGAGGGCCGGGGTGGAGACCCAGTACTTC.

The chain combines TRBV7-4 with TRBJ1-1, with D possibly TRBD1 on 5 matching bases. V was shortened by 6 bases and J by 8 bases, with 16 bases between the two germline ends. Germline V gene sequence: CDR1 SGHVT, CDR2 SQSDAQ. The CDR3 totals 13 residues. The CDR3 nucleotides read TGTGCCAGCAGGGACACGGGTGACCCAGAAGCTTTCTTT. Its protein product is CASRDTGDPEAFF.

The chain has TRBV7-2 and TRBJ1-1, with TRBD1 matching 9 bases. From germline, CDR1 is SGHTA and CDR2 FQGNSA. The CDR3 sequence is 16 residues long. V trimming: 5 bases; J trimming: 1 base; junction bases outside the gene matches: 8. The CDR3 here is CASSALQGAGNTEAFF. The DNA for the CDR3 is TGTGCCAGCAGCGCGCTACAGGGGGCGGGGAACACTGAAGCTTTCTTT.

This chain connects TRBV10-2 to TRBJ2-1; D may be TRBD2 (6 bases). CDR1 is WSHSY, CDR2 SAAADI, per germline. The CDR3 is 13 residues long. V lost 7 bases to trimming and J lost 3 bases, with 10 bases between them. For the CDR3, the DNA is TGCGCCAGCAAGACGGGAGTCTACAATGAGCAGTTCTTC. The encoded protein is CASKTGVYNEQFF.

This rearrangement joins TRBV30 to TRBJ1-1; 11 nucleotides align to TRBD1. Germline trimming cut 3 bases from V and 6 bases from J; bases unmatched to any gene: 15. The germline gives CDR1 GTSNPN, CDR2 SVGIG (reference sequence). This CDR3 comprises 17 residues. CDR3 sequence (DNA): TGTGCCTGGAGACCCCCCGGCCGGACAGGGGGCCTCGCTGAAGCTTTCTTT. Encoded protein: CAWRPPGRTGGLAEAFF.

This clone came up once. This chain joins TRBV28 and TRBJ2-5; TRBD2 is a possible D gene (5 bases). Deletions cut 7 bases from V and 5 bases from J, with 23 bases between. Germline V gene sequence: CDR1 MDHEN, CDR2 SYDVKM. The CDR3 covers 16 residues. The CDR3 coding sequence is TGTGCCAGCACTCCTGAGGGTGTCGGCTCGCGGGAGACCCAGTACTTC. Translation gives CASTPEGVGSRETQYF.

The chain uses TRBV7-2 and TRBJ2-7; the D gene is possibly TRBD2 (6 bases). This CDR3 region has 15 residues. Trimming left V 0 bases short and J 2 bases short, with 11 bases between. CDR1 and CDR2 (germline): SGHTA, FQGNSA. Here the CDR3 reads CASSLARGSPYEQYF. In nucleotides, the CDR3 is TGTGCCAGCAGCTTAGCCCGGGGGTCCCCCTACGAGCAGTACTTC. Combining the CDR3 with reference TRBV7-2 and TRBJ2-7 gives the whole variable domain GAGVSQSPSNKVTEKGKDVELRCDPISGHTALYWYRQSLGQGLEFLIYFQGNSAPDKSGLPSDRFSAERTGGSVSTLTIQRTQQEDSAVYLCASSLARGSPYEQYFGPGTRLTVT.

V usage is TRBV27 and J usage is TRBJ1-6; 7 nucleotides line up with TRBD1. The CDR3 sequence is 14 residues long. V lost 8 bases, J lost 9 bases, and 10 bases stayed unmatched. Germline V CDR1 and CDR2: MNHEY, SMNVEV (reference sequence). This chain's CDR3 is CASGFDRAVSPLHF. The CDR3 DNA sequence: TGTGCCAGCGGCTTCGACAGGGCGGTTTCACCCCTCCACTTT.

This clone showed up just once. The chain recombines TRBV4-1 with TRBJ2-1; a possible D gene is TRBD1 (6 bases). The CDR3 runs 13 residues. Germline assignment: CDR1 MGHRA and CDR2 YSYEKL. Trimming shortened V by 1 base and J by 9 bases, and 10 bases separated the two germline ends. The CDR3 coding sequence is TGCGCCAGCAGCCAAGGAAGGACAGTTGAGCAGTTCTTC. It is translated as CASSQGRTVEQFF.